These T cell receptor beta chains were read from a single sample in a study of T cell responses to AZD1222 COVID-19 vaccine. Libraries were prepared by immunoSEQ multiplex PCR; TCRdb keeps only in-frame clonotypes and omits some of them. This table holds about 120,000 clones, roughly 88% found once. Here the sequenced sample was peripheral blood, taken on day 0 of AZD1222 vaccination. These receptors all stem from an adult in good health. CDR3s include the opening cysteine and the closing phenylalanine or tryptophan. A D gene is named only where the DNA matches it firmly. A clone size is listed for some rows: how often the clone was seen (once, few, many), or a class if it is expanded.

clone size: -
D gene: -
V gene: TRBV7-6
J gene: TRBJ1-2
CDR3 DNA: TGTGCCAGCAGCTTAGGTGGGGCAGAGGGCTACACCTTC
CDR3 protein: CASSLGGAEGYTF

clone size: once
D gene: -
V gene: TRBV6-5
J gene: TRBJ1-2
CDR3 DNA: TGTGCCAGCAAAATCGGGGGCGTCGGGAACTATGGCTACACCTTC
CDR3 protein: CASKIGGVGNYGYTF

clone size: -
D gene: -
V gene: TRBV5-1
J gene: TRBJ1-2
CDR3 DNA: TGCGCCAGCAGTCTGGGTTCACCTAACTATGGCTACACCTTC
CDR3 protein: CASSLGSPNYGYTF

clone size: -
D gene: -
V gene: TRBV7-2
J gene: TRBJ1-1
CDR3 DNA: TGTGCCAGCAGCTTAGGGAGGTACACTGAAGCTTTCTTT
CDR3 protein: CASSLGRYTEAFF

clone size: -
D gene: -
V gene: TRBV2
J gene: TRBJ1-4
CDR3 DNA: TGTGCCAGCAGGGGATGGGATGAAAAACTGTTTTTT
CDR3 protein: CASRGWDEKLFF

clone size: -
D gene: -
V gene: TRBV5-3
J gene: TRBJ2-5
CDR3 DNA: TGTGCCAGAAGCCAAACAGTCCAAGAGACCCAGTACTTC
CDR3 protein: CARSQTVQETQYF

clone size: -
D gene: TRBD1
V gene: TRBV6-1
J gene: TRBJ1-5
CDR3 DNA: TGTGCCAGCAGTGACAGACAGGGACTCTTACGGCCCCAGCATTTT
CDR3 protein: CASSDRQGLLRPQHF

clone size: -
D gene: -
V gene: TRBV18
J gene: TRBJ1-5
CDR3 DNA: TGTGCCAGCTCACCACCGTTGGCAGCGAGGCAGCCCCAGCATTTT
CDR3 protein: CASSPPLAARQPQHF

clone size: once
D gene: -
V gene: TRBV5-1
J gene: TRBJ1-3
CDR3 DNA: TGCGCCAGCGGAGGGGATGGAAACACCATATATTTT
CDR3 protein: CASGGDGNTIYF

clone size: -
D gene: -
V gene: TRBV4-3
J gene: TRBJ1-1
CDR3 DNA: TGCGCCAGCAGCTTTACTTCACAGGGAAGCACTGAAGCTTTCTTT
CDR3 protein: CASSFTSQGSTEAFF